This TCR beta chain was identified during a study of OX40 agonist ivuxolimab in advanced cancers. The CDR3 runs to 14 residues. Losses at the gene ends were 5 bases for V and 6 bases for J; bases not matched to a gene: 4. In germline, CDR1 is SEHNR, CDR2 FQNEAQ (reference sequence). Sequencing used immunoSEQ multiplex PCR; TCRdb keeps in-frame clones, though not all of them. The data contain 30,000 to 35,000 clones, approximately 79% of them singletons. Material: CD4+ or CD8+ T cells sorted from blood, obtained in a trial of the OX40 agonist ivuxolimab. V usage is TRBV7-9 and J usage is TRBJ1-4; 9 bases match TRBD1. The clonotype was recovered from an adult with an advanced solid tumor such as melanoma, head and neck, liver or kidney cancer. The DNA for the CDR3 is TGTGCCAGCAGCCACAGGGACAGGGATGAAAAACTGTTTTTT. Its translation is CASSHRDRDEKLFF.